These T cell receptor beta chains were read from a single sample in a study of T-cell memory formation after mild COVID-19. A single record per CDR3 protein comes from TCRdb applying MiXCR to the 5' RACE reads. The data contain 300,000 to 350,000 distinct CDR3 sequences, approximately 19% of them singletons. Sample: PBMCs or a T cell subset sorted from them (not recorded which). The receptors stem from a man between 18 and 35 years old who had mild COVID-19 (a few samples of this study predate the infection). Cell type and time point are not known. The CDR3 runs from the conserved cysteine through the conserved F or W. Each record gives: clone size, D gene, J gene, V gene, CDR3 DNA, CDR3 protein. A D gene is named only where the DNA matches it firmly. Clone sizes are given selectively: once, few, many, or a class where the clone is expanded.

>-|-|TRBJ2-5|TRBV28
TGTGCCAGCAGTTTACCAGGTACCCAAGAGACCCAGTACTTC
CASSLPGTQETQYF
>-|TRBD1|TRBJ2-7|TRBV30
TGTGCCTGGGGACAGGCCTACGAGCAGTACTTC
CAWGQAYEQYF
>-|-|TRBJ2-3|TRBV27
TGTGCCAGCAGTCCCCGGATTTCGACAGATACGCAGTATTTT
CASSPRISTDTQYF
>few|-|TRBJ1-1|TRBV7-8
TGTGCCAGCAGCCCCCGGGCCGGGGAGAACACTGAAGCTTTCTTT
CASSPRAGENTEAFF
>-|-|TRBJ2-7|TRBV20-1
TGCAGTGCTAGAATCGGGACTGCAGGGGCCTACGAGCAGTACTTC
CSARIGTAGAYEQYF
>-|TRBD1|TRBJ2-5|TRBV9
TGTGCCAGCAGCGTAGGACAGGGCCGTCAAGAGACCCAGTACTTC
CASSVGQGRQETQYF
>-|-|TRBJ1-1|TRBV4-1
TGCGCCAGCAGTCAATCTACAACAGGTACGCTGAACACTGAAGCTTTCTTT
CASSQSTTGTLNTEAFF
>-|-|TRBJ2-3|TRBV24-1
TGTGCCACCAGTGACGCGAGCGGACCCGCGGATACGCAGTATTTT
CATSDASGPADTQYF
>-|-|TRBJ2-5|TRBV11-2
TGTGCCAGCAGCTTAGAGGTCCCGCGGAGGGCCGAGACCCAGTACTTC
CASSLEVPRRAETQYF
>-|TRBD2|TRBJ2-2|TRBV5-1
TGCGCCAGCAGCACAAGCGGGGGGCCGAACACCGGGGAGCTGTTTTTT
CASSTSGGPNTGELFF
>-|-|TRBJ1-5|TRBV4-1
TGCGCCAGCAGCCAGAATACCGGGTTTAGCAATCAGCCCCAGCATTTT
CASSQNTGFSNQPQHF
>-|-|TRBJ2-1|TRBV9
TGTGCCAGCAGCGTAGGGGAGGCAGCCTACAATGAGCAGTTCTTC
CASSVGEAAYNEQFF
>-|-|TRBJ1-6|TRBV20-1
TGCAGTGCCACCGACGGGCTTGCCCTCCACTTT
CSATDGLALHF
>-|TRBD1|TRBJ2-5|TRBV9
TGTGCCAGCAGCCCGGAGACAGGGGGGATCCAAGAGACCCAGTACTTC
CASSPETGGIQETQYF
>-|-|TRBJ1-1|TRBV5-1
TGCGCCAGCAGCCCAAGACAGGTGGACACTGAAGCTTTCTTT
CASSPRQVDTEAFF
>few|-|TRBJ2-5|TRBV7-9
TGTGCCAAAAACCCTATCACAGACCCGTACCAAGAGACCCAGTACTTC
CAKNPITDPYQETQYF
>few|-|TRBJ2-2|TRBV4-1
TGCGCCAGCAGCCAAGTCATTCTAGCCGGGGAGCTGTTTTTT
CASSQVILAGELFF
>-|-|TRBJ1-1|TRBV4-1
TGCGCCAGCAGCCAAATGACAGATTATCGCACTGAAGCTTTCTTT
CASSQMTDYRTEAFF
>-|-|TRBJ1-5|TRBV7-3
TGTGCCAGCAGCTTTATTTCAGGGGAGCGGGTCAATCAGCCCCAGCATTTT
CASSFISGERVNQPQHF
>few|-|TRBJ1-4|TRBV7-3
TGTGCCAGCAGCGGTAACAGAGCAACTAATGAAAAACTGTTTTTT
CASSGNRATNEKLFF
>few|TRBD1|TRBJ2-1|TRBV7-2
TGTGCCAGCAGCTTAGCGGGGGACAGGGTGTTCTTC
CASSLAGDRVFF
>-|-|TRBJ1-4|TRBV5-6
TGTGCCAGCAGCTTGGGGGGTTATAATGAAAAACTGTTTTTT
CASSLGGYNEKLFF
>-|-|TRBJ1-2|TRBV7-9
TGTGCCAGCAGCAACCTACAGGGAAGATATGGCTACACCTTC
CASSNLQGRYGYTF
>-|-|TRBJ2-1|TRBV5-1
TGCGCCAGCAGCTTGGGAGCGCGGGGTGAGCAGTTCTTC
CASSLGARGEQFF
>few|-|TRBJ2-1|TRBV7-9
TGTGCCAGCAGCTTAGCTGTGGGGGCGGGTGAGCAGTTCTTC
CASSLAVGAGEQFF
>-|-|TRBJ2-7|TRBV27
TGTGCCAGCAGATTCCGGGAGGGACAGGGCCTCTACGAGCAGTACTTC
CASRFREGQGLYEQYF
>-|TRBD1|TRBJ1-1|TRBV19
TGTGCCACTAGGGGGCGCGGTGTTAGCACTGAAGCTTTCTTT
CATRGRGVSTEAFF
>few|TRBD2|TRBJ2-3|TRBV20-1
TGCAGTGCTAGTAGTAGTCAAAGGACTAGCGTCACAGATACGCAGTATTTT
CSASSSQRTSVTDTQYF
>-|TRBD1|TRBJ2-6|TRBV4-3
TGCGCCAGCAGCCACTCATTAGATACAGGGGGCTCTGGGGCCAACGTCCTGACTTTC
CASSHSLDTGGSGANVLTF
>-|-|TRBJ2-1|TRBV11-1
TGTGCCAGCAGCTCGGCGGGACTGGCCAATGAGCAGTTCTTC
CASSSAGLANEQFF
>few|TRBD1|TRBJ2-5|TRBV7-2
TGTGCCAGCAGCTTCCAAGGGACAGAAGAGACCCAGTACTTC
CASSFQGTEETQYF